This T cell receptor (beta chain) was retrieved from a study of Graves' ophthalmopathy and Graves' hyperthyroidism. General observations from the study: In predicting ophthalmopathy progression, the model reached around 65% sensitivity and roughly 75% specificity.

Amplification from RNA transcripts yielded the TCR beta CDR3 regions. The library came from an HTBI-primed first-round RT-PCR and a second-round multiplex PCR. One entry per CDR3 protein results from TCRdb running MiXCR on the multiplex PCR reads. Of about 590,000 distinct CDR3 sequences listed, approximately 35% are singletons. About this clonotype: As yet, its antigen is unknown.

The V end lost 5 bases, the J end lost 9 bases, and 28 bases lay between the germline ends. The CDR3 consists of 17 residues. Germline-derived CDR1 and CDR2 are SEHNR and FQNEAQ (reference sequence). Aged 18 to 65, the patients with hyperthyroidism had under 2 months' duration and were newly diagnosed. The rearrangement uses TRBV7-9 and TRBJ1-2; TRBD1 might be the D (5 bases). Sequenced material: peripheral blood or thyroid tissue (not recorded which). The source of this sequence is an adult man with Graves' hyperthyroidism. The CDR3 sequence: CASSQRGTGEGARSYTF. CDR3 in DNA: TGTGCCAGCAGCCAACGAGGGACCGGTGAAGGGGCTAGAAGCTACACCTTC.